The 26 T cell receptor beta chains listed next were all sequenced from one sample in a study of shared clonotypes between healthy human individuals. Assay: immunoSEQ multiplex PCR; the TCRdb copy retains only in-frame clones and omits some. The data contain 2.3 million or so clones, 90% to 95% of them seen just once; the ten biggest clones take up 0.39%. The sample was naive CD4+ T cells from PBMCs. This sample's subset: CD45RA+ positively selected. The receptors shown here come from a man between 18 and 35 years old in good health. Some clones in this sample may be carry-over from other donors' samples.

V usage is TRBV7-3 and J usage is TRBJ2-1; TRBD2 agrees at 11 bases. Trimming at V came to 6 bases and at J to 10 bases, leaving 17 bases not matched to a gene. Germline loops: CDR1 SGHTA, CDR2 FQGTGA. This CDR3 contains 17 residues. The CDR3 loop reads CASSLAGGTFIGGEQFF. The CDR3 nucleotides read TGTGCCAGCAGTTTAGCGGGAGGGACATTCATTGGAGGCGAGCAGTTCTTC.

The V call is TRBV14, the J call TRBJ1-5; tentative D call: TRBD1 (5 bases). Germline-derived CDR1 and CDR2 are SGHDN and FVKESK. The CDR3 has 16 residues. Trimming left V 1 base short and J 0 bases short, with 10 bases between. The CDR3 nucleotides are TGTGCCAGCAGCCAAGGAGGGGTAGGTAGCAATCAGCCCCAGCATTTT. Translation gives CASSQGGVGSNQPQHF.

The chain joins TRBV28 to TRBJ1-4; D ambiguous. The CDR3 contains 14 residues. Between the trimmed V and J ends, which lost 6 bases and 8 bases, there was a span of 16 bases. The V gene's germline CDR1 is MDHEN and CDR2 SYDVKM. The CDR3 loop is CASRGGPTGEKLFF. DNA of the CDR3: TGTGCCAGCAGGGGAGGCCCCACCGGGGAAAAACTGTTTTTT.

The V gene is TRBV28, the J gene TRBJ2-7, with D perhaps matching TRBD2 (6 bases). This CDR3 is built from 16 residues. V shed 3 bases and J shed 0 bases, with 15 bases lying between them. Per germline, CDR1 MDHEN and CDR2 SYDVKM. Here the CDR3 DNA reads TGTGCCAGCAGTTTTTTTGCCGGGAGAGGCTCCTACGAGCAGTACTTC. This encodes CASSFFAGRGSYEQYF.

This rearrangement joins TRBV4-1 to TRBJ2-3, with 9 nucleotides matching TRBD2. The CDR3 covers 17 residues. J lost 0 bases, V lost 0 bases, and 4 bases had no gene match. Germline loops: CDR1 MGHRA, CDR2 YSYEKL. CDR3 amino acids: CASSQDPLAGSTDTQYF. The CDR3 coding sequence is TGCGCCAGCAGCCAAGACCCCCTAGCGGGGAGCACAGATACGCAGTATTTT.

The V and J genes are TRBV5-4 and TRBJ2-3; 7 bases line up with TRBD2. In germline, CDR1 is SGHNT, CDR2 YYREEE (reference sequence). V shed 5 bases, J shed 1 base, and the junction held 13 bases outside the gene matches. The CDR3 has 17 amino acids. CDR3 protein: CASSSGGWGSGTDTQYF. CDR3 nucleotides: TGTGCCAGCAGTTCGGGGGGATGGGGGAGCGGCACAGATACGCAGTATTTT.

The genes are TRBV23-1 and TRBJ2-7, with 9 bases lining up with TRBD2. TRBV23-1 is an ORF for which the function is uncertain. Trimming removed 6 bases from V and 6 bases from J; junction bases left unmatched: 6. This CDR3 is 13 amino acids long. CDR3 DNA: TGCGCCAGCAGGCCTAGCGGGATAAGCGAGCAGTACTTC. Amino acids: CASRPSGISEQYF.

The sample holds one count of this clone. The rearrangement joins TRBV2 to TRBJ2-1; 13 bases line up with TRBD2. V shed 5 bases and J 4 bases; nucleotides not matched to a gene: 8. The CDR3 runs to 17 residues. CDR1 SNHLY and CDR2 FYNNEI come from the germline V gene. The CDR3 nucleotides are TGTGCCAGCAGTCCTCGGAAACTAGCGGGGGGGTACAATGAGCAGTTCTTC. Its protein product is CASSPRKLAGGYNEQFF.

The chain links TRBV6-5 to TRBJ2-3; 10 nucleotides line up with TRBD1. With 6 bases clipped from V and 4 bases from J, the junction kept 7 bases outside the gene matches. This CDR3 comprises 15 residues. CDR1 MNHEY and CDR2 SVGAGI come from the germline V gene. CDR3 in amino acids: CASRLGQGFADTQYF. In DNA form, the CDR3 reads TGTGCCAGCAGACTGGGACAGGGGTTCGCAGATACGCAGTATTTT.

The chain employs TRBV7-7 and TRBJ2-1; D perhaps matches TRBD2 (5 bases). The germline V gene has CDR1 SSHAT and CDR2 FNYEAQ (reference sequence). The CDR3 has 15 amino acids. V was clipped by 4 bases and J by 7 bases, with 17 bases between them. The CDR3 DNA is TGTGCCAGCAGCTCGACTACTCCGCCGGGGAATGAGCAGTTCTTC. This translates into CASSSTTPPGNEQFF.

This clone came up once. The chain joins TRBV5-8 to TRBJ2-7; D is possibly TRBD1 or TRBD2 (5 bases each). In germline, CDR1 is SGHTS, CDR2 YDEGEE. The CDR3 consists of 17 residues. The ends were cut back, 2 bases at V and 4 bases at J, with 22 bases in the middle. The CDR3 DNA sequence: TGTGCCAGCAGCTTTAGTTCAGGGAGCATTGGGGCTTACGAGCAGTACTTC. Its protein is CASSFSSGSIGAYEQYF.

The genes are TRBV2 and TRBJ2-3; D not certain. The germline CDR1 and CDR2 sequences are SNHLY and FYNNEI. V gave up 8 bases and J gave up 2 bases, with 8 bases separating them. This CDR3 contains 12 residues. CDR3 in DNA: TGTGCCAGCTTCCTTGCCACAGATACGCAGTATTTT. This gives the protein CASFLATDTQYF.

V and J are TRBV9 and TRBJ2-3; TRBD2 might be the D (6 bases). The CDR3 has 14 residues. V was cut by 4 bases and J by 4 bases, with 13 bases left in between. Germline V gives CDR1 SGDLS, CDR2 YYNGEE. As DNA, the CDR3 is TGTGCCAGCAGCCCCCGGGGAGGACCAGATACGCAGTATTTT. It codes for CASSPRGGPDTQYF.

The rearrangement links TRBV9 to TRBJ1-2; D is perhaps TRBD1 (6 bases). CDR1 and CDR2 from the germline V gene are SGDLS and YYNGEE. The CDR3 totals 15 residues. The V end was cut by 0 bases, the J end by 2 bases, with 11 bases between. The CDR3 DNA sequence: TGTGCCAGCAGCGTAGTGGGGACAACAAACTATGGCTACACCTTC. As protein: CASSVVGTTNYGYTF.

Of note for this clone: The sample has other DNA sequences that encode this CDR3 too. The V and J genes are TRBV15 and TRBJ2-5, with a weak D call TRBD1 (6 bases). CDR1 LNHNV and CDR2 YYDKDF come from the germline V gene (reference sequence). This CDR3 has 14 amino acids. With 1 base removed from V and 1 base from J, the gap between germline ends came to 7 bases. This chain's CDR3 is CATSRGQVQETQYF. CDR3 in DNA: TGTGCCACCAGCAGAGGACAGGTCCAAGAGACCCAGTACTTC. The full variable domain, completed using reference TRBV15 and TRBJ2-5, is DAMVIQNPRYQVTQFGKPVTLSCSQTLNHNVMYWYQQKSSQAPKLLFHYYDKDFNNEADTPDNFQSRRPNTSFCFLDIRSPGLGDTAMYLCATSRGQVQETQYFGPGTRLLVL.

This rearrangement joins TRBV10-3 to TRBJ1-4; 9 nucleotides match TRBD1. CDR3 size: 15 residues. Per germline, CDR1 ENHRY and CDR2 SYGVKD. Unmatched junction bases numbered 14, after V lost 10 bases and J lost 8 bases. The CDR3 sequence is CATRDRVSLSEKLFF. Written as DNA, the CDR3 is TGTGCCACTCGGGACAGGGTCTCTCTAAGCGAAAAACTGTTTTTT.

The chain joins TRBV5-4 to TRBJ2-1, with D possibly being TRBD1 (5 bases). Trimming took 4 bases from V and 0 from J, leaving 14 bases between them. The CDR3 is made up of 16 amino acids. Germline V CDR1 and CDR2: SGHNT, YYREEE (reference sequence). The chain's CDR3 is CASSNAGSPSYNEQFF. The CDR3 nucleotides are TGTGCCAGCAGCAACGCAGGGTCCCCCTCCTACAATGAGCAGTTCTTC.

The gene calls are TRBV4-1 and TRBJ1-2; 10 positions agree with TRBD1. CDR3 length: 16 residues. CDR1 is MGHRA, CDR2 YSYEKL, per germline. V was pared by 1 base and J by 8 bases, with 10 bases of the junction left unmatched. Here the CDR3 DNA reads TGCGCCAGCAGCCAAGTGACCGGGACAGGGGTGGGAGGCTACACCTTC. This codes for CASSQVTGTGVGGYTF.

This sequence joins TRBV6-5 and TRBJ2-5; no definite D call. The CDR3 is 14 amino acids. The V gene's germline CDR1 is MNHEY and CDR2 SVGAGI. V lost 2 bases, J lost 2 bases, and 9 bases lay in between. For the CDR3, the DNA is TGTGCCAGCAGTTACGGTCCTAATCAAGAGACCCAGTACTTC. Amino acid sequence: CASSYGPNQETQYF.

The rearrangement joins TRBV6-6 to TRBJ2-7; D is perhaps TRBD1 or TRBD2 (5 bases each). Germline CDR1 reads MNHNY; CDR2 reads SVGAGI (reference sequence). The CDR3 has 14 amino acids. Trimming took 5 bases from V and 0 from J, leaving 11 bases between them. CDR3 nucleotides: TGTGCCAGCAGTCAGGGACGCCGCTCCTACGAGCAGTACTTC. It encodes CASSQGRRSYEQYF.

V is TRBV5-1 and J is TRBJ2-5; 11 nucleotides agree with TRBD2. Germline CDR1 reads SGHRS; CDR2 reads YFSETQ. The CDR3 is made up of 16 amino acids. After removal of 6 bases from V and 4 bases from J, the junction contained 11 bases not matched to a gene. The CDR3 coding sequence is TGCGCCAGCAACCTAGCGGGAGGTCAACGGGGAGAGACCCAGTACTTC. Its protein product is CASNLAGGQRGETQYF.

This chain links TRBV6-6 with TRBJ2-1, with D perhaps TRBD2 (7 bases). Trimming pared 10 bases from V and 5 bases from J, leaving 18 bases between. CDR3 length: 14 residues. Germline V gene lookup returns CDR1 MNHNY and CDR2 SVGAGI (reference sequence). CDR3 loop: CATGGGKQHNEQFF. In DNA form, the CDR3 reads TGTGCCACGGGGGGCGGGAAACAACACAATGAGCAGTTCTTC.

The chain recombines TRBV20-1 with TRBJ2-3; D unresolved. CDR3 length: 11 residues. The V and J ends lost 5 bases and 13 bases respectively, with 16 bases between them. The germline V gene encodes CDR1 DFQATT and CDR2 SNEGSKA (reference sequence). The CDR3 DNA reads TGCAGTGCTTCATCCGTGGCCTTTAAGTATTTT. Residues: CSASSVAFKYF.

The V and J genes are TRBV28 and TRBJ1-4; 7 nucleotides match TRBD1. Germline-derived CDR1 and CDR2 are MDHEN and SYDVKM. V shed 10 bases and J 7 bases; nucleotides not matched to a gene: 9. The CDR3 runs to 13 residues. CDR3 DNA sequence: TGTGCCATTAGACAGGGTGGGAGTGAAAAACTGTTTTTT. Amino acid sequence: CAIRQGGSEKLFF.

Details on this clone: The sample holds other DNA sequences that translate to the same CDR3. The chain is built from TRBV5-5 and TRBJ2-6; no reliable D call. Trimming removed 0 bases from V and 4 bases from J, with 8 bases in between. CDR3 length: 15 residues. Germline CDR1 reads SGHKS; CDR2 reads YYEKEE (reference sequence). CDR3 coding DNA: TGTGCCAGCAGCTTGGCAGACGCCGGGGCCAACGTCCTGACTTTC. Its translation is CASSLADAGANVLTF. Complete variable domain (other parts from reference TRBV5-5 and TRBJ2-6): DAGVTQSPTHLIKTRGQQVTLRCSPISGHKSVSWYQQVLGQGPQFIFQYYEKEERGRGNFPDRFSARQFPNYSSELNVNALLLGDSALYLCASSLADAGANVLTFGAGSRLTVL.

This clone was detected once. The V and J genes are TRBV15 and TRBJ2-1, with D perhaps matching TRBD2 (5 bases). The CDR3 spans 13 residues. The germline V gene has CDR1 LNHNV and CDR2 YYDKDF (reference sequence). V was cut by 0 bases and J by 5 bases, with 5 bases left in between. CDR3 DNA sequence: TGTGCCACCAGCAGAGAGGGAGACAATGAGCAGTTCTTC. Its protein is CATSREGDNEQFF.